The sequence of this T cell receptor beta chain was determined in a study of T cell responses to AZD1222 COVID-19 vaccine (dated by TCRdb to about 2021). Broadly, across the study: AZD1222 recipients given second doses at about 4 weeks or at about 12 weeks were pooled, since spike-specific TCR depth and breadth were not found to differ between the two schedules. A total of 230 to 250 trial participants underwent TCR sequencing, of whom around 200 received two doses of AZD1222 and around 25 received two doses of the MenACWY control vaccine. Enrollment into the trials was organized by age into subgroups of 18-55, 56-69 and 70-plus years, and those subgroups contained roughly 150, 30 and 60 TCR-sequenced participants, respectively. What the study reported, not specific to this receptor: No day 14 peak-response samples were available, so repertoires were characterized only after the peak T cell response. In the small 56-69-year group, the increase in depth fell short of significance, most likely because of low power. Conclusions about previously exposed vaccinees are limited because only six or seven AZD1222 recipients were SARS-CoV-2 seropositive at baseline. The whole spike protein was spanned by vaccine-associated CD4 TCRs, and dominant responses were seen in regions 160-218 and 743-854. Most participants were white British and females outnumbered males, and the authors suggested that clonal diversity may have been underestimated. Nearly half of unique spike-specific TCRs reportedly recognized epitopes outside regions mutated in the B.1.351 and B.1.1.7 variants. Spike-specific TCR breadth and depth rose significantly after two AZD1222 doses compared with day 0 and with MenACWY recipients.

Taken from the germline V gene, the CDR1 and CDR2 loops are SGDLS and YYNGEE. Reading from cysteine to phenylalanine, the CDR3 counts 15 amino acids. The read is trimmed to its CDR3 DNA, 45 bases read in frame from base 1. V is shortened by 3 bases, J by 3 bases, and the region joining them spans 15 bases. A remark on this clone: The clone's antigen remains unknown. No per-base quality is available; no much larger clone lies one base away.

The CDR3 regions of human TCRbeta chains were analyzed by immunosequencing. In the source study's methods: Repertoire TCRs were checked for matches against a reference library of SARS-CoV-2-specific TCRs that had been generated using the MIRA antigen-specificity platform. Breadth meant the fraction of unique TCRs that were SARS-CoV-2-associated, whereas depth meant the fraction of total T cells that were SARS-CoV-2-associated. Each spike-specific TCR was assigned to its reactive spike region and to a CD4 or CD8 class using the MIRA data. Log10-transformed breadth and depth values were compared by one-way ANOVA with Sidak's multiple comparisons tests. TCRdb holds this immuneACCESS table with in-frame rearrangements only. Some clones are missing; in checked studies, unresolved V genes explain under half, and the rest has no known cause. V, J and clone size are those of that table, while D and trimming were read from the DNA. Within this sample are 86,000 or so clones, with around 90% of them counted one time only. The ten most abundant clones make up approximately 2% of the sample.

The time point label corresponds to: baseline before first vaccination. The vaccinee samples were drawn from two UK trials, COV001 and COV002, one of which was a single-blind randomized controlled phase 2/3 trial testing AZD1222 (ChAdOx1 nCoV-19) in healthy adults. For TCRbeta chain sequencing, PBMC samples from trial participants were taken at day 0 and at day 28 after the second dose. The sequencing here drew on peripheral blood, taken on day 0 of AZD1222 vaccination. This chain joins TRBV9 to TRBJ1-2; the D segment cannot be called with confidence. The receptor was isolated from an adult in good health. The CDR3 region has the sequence CASSGRMDGYYGYTF. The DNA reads TGTGCCAGCAGCGGACGGATGGACGGGTACTATGGCTACACCTTC.